This T cell receptor beta chain was found in a study of blood T cell repertoires in COVID-19. Looking at the study overall: Samples taken during acute and convalescent COVID-19 were collected in the United States, Italy and Spain. The analysed material was cDNA or gDNA that came from T cells, B-cell-depleted T cells, or PBMCs.

Original handling: Estimated nucleated cell counts came from reference gene primer amplification. Data came from immunoSEQ multiplex PCR; TCRdb stores just in-frame clones and leaves some out. V, J and clone size are those of that table, while D and trimming were read from the DNA. The profile shows about 80,000 clones, around 91% of them singletons. This CDR3 is 13 amino acids long. CDR1 is SGHTA, CDR2 FQGNSA, per germline. The V gene lost 1 base and the J gene lost 4 bases, with 7 bases spanning the gap. This chain uses TRBV7-2 with TRBJ1-2; D gene uncertain. The source of this sequence is a man in his sixties or seventies with active or convalescent COVID-19. Sequenced sample: peripheral blood. CDR3 DNA sequence: TGTGCCAGCAGCTTAGTGGGCCGCTATGGCTACACCTTC. Encoded protein: CASSLVGRYGYTF.